A selection of T cell receptor beta chains follows, all from one sample in a study of regulatory T cells in long-lasting Graves disease. One entry per CDR3 protein, called by TCRdb with MiXCR from the multiplex PCR reads. The sample has roughly 400,000 distinct CDR3 sequences, about a sixth seen once. This same sample was also taken into another study, of T cells in Graves' hyperthyroidism and ophthalmopathy.

Sequenced here: peripheral blood mononuclear cells (PBMCs), sampled at new diagnosis, from a patient treated with antithyroid drugs. The origin of the receptors is a woman aged 18 to 35 with Graves disease. Each CDR3 is given with its conserved first and last residue. The D gene is left open where the match is weak. Expanded clones get a size class; other rows say once, few or many, or leave the size out.

abundance: .
j_gene: TRBJ1-1
d_gene: .
v_gene: TRBV6-2/TRBV6-3
CDR3aa: CASSYPLEGRGPRMNTEAFF
CDR3nt: TGTGCCAGCAGTTATCCCCTTGAAGGTCGAGGGCCACGCATGAACACTGAAGCTTTCTTT

abundance: many
j_gene: TRBJ2-7
d_gene: .
v_gene: TRBV2
CDR3aa: CASKGDGTYEQYF
CDR3nt: TGTGCCAGCAAGGGGGACGGGACCTACGAGCAGTACTTC

abundance: few
j_gene: TRBJ2-1
d_gene: .
v_gene: TRBV28
CDR3aa: CASTDNSVSILAEQFF
CDR3nt: TGTGCCAGCACCGACAACTCGGTCTCAATTTTGGCTGAGCAGTTCTTC

abundance: .
j_gene: TRBJ1-1
d_gene: .
v_gene: TRBV28
CDR3aa: CKVQEAFF
CDR3nt: TGCAAAGTCCAGGAAGCTTTCTTT

abundance: .
j_gene: TRBJ2-1
d_gene: .
v_gene: TRBV28
CDR3aa: CASGDRLQFF
CDR3nt: TGTGCCAGCGGTGACAGGTTACAGTTCTTC

abundance: many
j_gene: TRBJ2-1
d_gene: TRBD1
v_gene: TRBV28
CDR3aa: CASRQDRGFNEQFF
CDR3nt: TGTGCCAGCAGACAGGACAGGGGGTTCAATGAGCAGTTCTTC

abundance: many
j_gene: TRBJ2-7
d_gene: TRBD1
v_gene: TRBV20-1
CDR3aa: CSARIDRGRNEQYF
CDR3nt: TGCAGTGCTAGAATCGACAGGGGGCGCAACGAGCAGTACTTC

abundance: .
j_gene: TRBJ2-5
d_gene: .
v_gene: TRBV12-3/TRBV12-4
CDR3aa: CASSAPPRDQETQYF
CDR3nt: TGTGCCAGCAGTGCCCCACCTCGGGACCAAGAGACCCAGTACTTC

abundance: many
j_gene: TRBJ1-1
d_gene: .
v_gene: TRBV13
CDR3aa: CASRGGVFWRGLNTEAFF
CDR3nt: TGTGCCAGCAGGGGGGGTGTTTTTTGGCGGGGCCTGAACACTGAAGCTTTCTTT

abundance: .
j_gene: TRBJ2-1
d_gene: TRBD2
v_gene: TRBV7-9
CDR3aa: CASSRWTSGTRSYNEQFF
CDR3nt: TGTGCCAGCAGCCGGTGGACTAGCGGGACCCGATCCTACAATGAGCAGTTCTTC

abundance: many
j_gene: TRBJ1-1
d_gene: .
v_gene: TRBV13
CDR3aa: CASSDFQETEAFF
CDR3nt: TGTGCCAGCAGCGACTTTCAGGAAACTGAAGCTTTCTTT

abundance: many
j_gene: TRBJ2-7
d_gene: .
v_gene: TRBV6-1
CDR3aa: CASSRAYSYEQYF
CDR3nt: TGTGCCAGCAGCCGGGCCTACTCCTACGAGCAGTACTTC

abundance: many
j_gene: TRBJ1-5
d_gene: .
v_gene: TRBV28
CDR3aa: CASTLAGRTQPQHF
CDR3nt: TGTGCCAGCACCTTGGCAGGGAGGACGCAGCCCCAGCATTTT

abundance: .
j_gene: TRBJ2-1
d_gene: .
v_gene: TRBV7-3
CDR3aa: CASSTTNYNEQFF
CDR3nt: TGTGCCAGCAGCACGACTAACTACAATGAGCAGTTCTTC

abundance: many
j_gene: TRBJ2-7
d_gene: TRBD2
v_gene: TRBV7-2
CDR3aa: CASSLGLAEAYEQYF
CDR3nt: TGTGCCAGCAGCTTAGGTCTAGCGGAAGCCTACGAGCAGTACTTC

abundance: many
j_gene: TRBJ2-2
d_gene: .
v_gene: TRBV3-1
CDR3aa: CASSLGSYTGELFF
CDR3nt: TGTGCCAGCAGCCTTGGGAGTTACACCGGGGAGCTGTTTTTT

abundance: few
j_gene: TRBJ2-5
d_gene: .
v_gene: TRBV9
CDR3aa: CASSVDSPGTQYF
CDR3nt: TGTGCCAGCAGCGTCGACTCCCCGGGAACCCAGTACTTC

abundance: .
j_gene: TRBJ2-1
d_gene: .
v_gene: TRBV19
CDR3aa: CASSIRTGSTGDEQFF
CDR3nt: TGTGCCAGTAGTATACGGACCGGGTCTACGGGCGATGAGCAGTTCTTC

abundance: many
j_gene: TRBJ2-3
d_gene: .
v_gene: TRBV6-1
CDR3aa: CASSDGRSTDTQYF
CDR3nt: TGTGCCAGCAGTGATGGGAGGTCGACAGATACGCAGTATTTT

abundance: .
j_gene: TRBJ1-2
d_gene: TRBD1
v_gene: TRBV3-1
CDR3aa: CASSLPTGLGYTF
CDR3nt: TGTGCCAGCAGCCTCCCGACAGGGCTCGGCTACACCTTC

abundance: many
j_gene: TRBJ2-1
d_gene: .
v_gene: TRBV12-3/TRBV12-4
CDR3aa: CASSLQEDEQFF
CDR3nt: TGTGCCAGCAGTTTACAGGAGGATGAGCAGTTCTTC

abundance: many
j_gene: TRBJ2-5
d_gene: TRBD1
v_gene: TRBV29-1
CDR3aa: CSANWDSQETQYF
CDR3nt: TGCAGCGCTAACTGGGACAGCCAAGAGACCCAGTACTTC

abundance: .
j_gene: TRBJ2-2
d_gene: .
v_gene: TRBV20-1
CDR3aa: CSTGTSNTGELFF
CDR3nt: TGCAGTACCGGGACTTCGAACACCGGGGAGCTGTTTTTT

abundance: many
j_gene: TRBJ2-5
d_gene: .
v_gene: TRBV7-9
CDR3aa: CASSLDGGWQETQYF
CDR3nt: TGTGCCAGCAGCTTAGACGGTGGGTGGCAAGAGACCCAGTACTTC

abundance: many
j_gene: TRBJ2-5
d_gene: TRBD2
v_gene: TRBV7-2
CDR3aa: CASSWGTSGQETQYF
CDR3nt: TGTGCCAGCAGCTGGGGGACTAGCGGCCAAGAGACCCAGTACTTC

abundance: few
j_gene: TRBJ2-7
d_gene: .
v_gene: TRBV20-1
CDR3aa: CSARDRESPYEQYF
CDR3nt: TGCAGTGCTAGAGATAGGGAGTCTCCCTACGAGCAGTACTTC

abundance: .
j_gene: TRBJ2-1
d_gene: TRBD2
v_gene: TRBV7-2
CDR3aa: CASSLEAGVYSYNEQFF
CDR3nt: TGTGCCAGCAGCTTAGAGGCGGGAGTGTACTCCTACAATGAGCAGTTCTTC

abundance: medium-sized
j_gene: TRBJ2-1
d_gene: .
v_gene: TRBV7-8
CDR3aa: CASSLGRRQFF
CDR3nt: TGTGCCAGCAGCTTAGGGAGGAGGCAGTTCTTC